This TCR beta chain was documented in a study of CD8 T cells in ankylosing spondylitis. General observations from the study: One TCR beta motif, made up of 7 or 8 highly homologous variants, appeared characteristic of ankylosing spondylitis blood. Several of the motif variants were reported before in synovial fluid and blood from reactive arthritis. Disease-linked clones reportedly concentrated significantly in matched ankylosing spondylitis synovial fluid.

This clonotype was seen only a few times. What it binds is not known. TCRdb fed the 5' RACE reads into MiXCR, producing one record per CDR3 protein. Altogether 250,000 or so distinct CDR3 sequences are present, 20% to 30% being singletons, with the ten largest covering roughly 0.6%. The CDR3 has 15 amino acids. Germline V lookup: CDR1 MNHEY, CDR2 SVGAGI. V was shortened by 0 bases and J by 5 bases, with 11 bases between the two germline ends. The chain combines TRBV6-5 with TRBJ2-1; D not resolved. The receptor's source is a male donor with ankylosing spondylitis or in good health (not recorded which). Material for sequencing was blood, either unsorted or a sorted T cell fraction (not recorded which). CDR3 nucleotides: TGTGCCAGCAGTTACTCGGGTCCCCCAGACAATGAGCAGTTCTTC. Its translation: CASSYSGPPDNEQFF.